This T cell receptor (beta chain) was captured in a study of T cells in localized non-small cell lung cancer. The V and J ends lost 11 bases and 0 bases respectively, with 11 bases between them. Germline-derived CDR1 and CDR2 are MGHRA and YSYEKL. The CDR3 contains 14 residues. Regarding the study as a whole: Overall survival was longer when the density of T cells in the blood was higher. Paired adjacent lung recovered a median roughly 54 of the top 100 tumor clones. Because sequencing included only one region (of the tumor), heterogeneity remains possible.

The repertoire was sequenced with immunoSEQ multiplex PCR; TCRdb's copy has only in-frame clones and lacks some. The profile shows roughly 90,000 clones, under 95% of them singletons. About this clone: Its antigen is unknown.

The chain employs TRBV4-1 and TRBJ1-6; D possibly corresponds to TRBD1 (5 bases). This receptor was taken from a woman between 40 and 69 years old with stage II squamous cell lung carcinoma. This sample comprised PBMCs, obtained before any cancer treatment. The CDR3 DNA reads TGCGCCGCTGGGGACCTCTCCTATAATTCACCCCTCCACTTT. Translating gives CAAGDLSYNSPLHF.